This TCR beta chain was identified in a study of T cell repertoires in cytomegalovirus infection. Across the whole study: It was the public TCR beta signatures that indicated both CMV infection and matching HLA type. Study-wide findings and caveats: HLA-C-restricted CMV-specific TCR beta clonotypes were dominant in the ex vivo response. Based on cumulative public TCR beta family frequency, carriers of CMV plus the relevant HLA were identified.

A single record per CDR3 protein comes from TCRdb applying MiXCR to the reads. The sample consists of 150,000 or so distinct CDR3 sequences, roughly 18% of them appearing once. In the case of this clonotype: The target antigen is unknown.

The V gene lost 7 bases and the J gene lost 7 bases, with 8 bases spanning the gap. Germline loops: CDR1 PRHDT, CDR2 FYEKMQ (reference sequence). This CDR3 contains 11 residues. The specimen sequenced was CD8+ T cells from PBMCs. The receptor comes from a human donor in good health (CMV status not recorded). Some clones in this sample may be carry-over from other donors' samples. This chain uses TRBV13 with TRBJ2-1; D uncertain. DNA of the CDR3: TGTGCCAGCACCATGGAGAATGAGCAGTTCTTC. It yields the protein CASTMENEQFF. The full variable domain, rest sourced from reference TRBV13 and TRBJ2-1, is AAGVIQSPRHLIKEKRETATLKCYPIPRHDTVYWYQQGPGQDPQFLISFYEKMQSDKGSIPDRFSAQQFSDYHSELNMSSLELGDSALYFCASTMENEQFFGPGTRLTVL.